Below, one T cell receptor (beta chain) is given with its context. This clone was seen a handful of times. Its specific antigen is unknown. No much larger clone is present one base from it, and per-base qualities are unavailable. The entire amount of isolated RNA was reverse transcribed using the High Capacity cDNA Reverse Transcription Kit, so the sequenced TCRB transcripts were expressed ones. Deep immunoSEQ sequencing was applied to naive, central memory and regulatory T cell samples, giving an average of about 3.6 million total reads per sample. Sorted cells were lysed in RLT buffer and RNA was extracted with DNase-treated RNeasy Micro or Mini kits, depending on cell number. To prevent cross-contamination, each cell subset was processed individually, whereas patient and healthy donor samples were processed jointly. The immunoSEQ multiplex PCR was used to amplify TCRB sequences from cDNA, generating 87-bp fragments that spanned the CDR3 region. Amplicons were sequenced on the Illumina HiSeq platform. The original pipeline was this. Synthetic template baselines were used to correct PCR bias computationally, reads within Hamming distance 2 were collapsed together, and singletons that could not be merged were discarded. Reads were aligned against IMGT to assign V, D and J genes, CDR3 length and insertions or deletions at six rearrangement sites. Within each subset, clonotype counts were normalized to the number of sorted cells before true diversity and Gini coefficients were calculated with the tcR R package. The overlap coefficient, calculated on TCRB nucleotide sequences, was used to measure repertoire sharing. As a proxy for the pre-selection repertoire, out-of-frame TCRB sequences from naive cells were analyzed. The source is immuneACCESS, and TCRdb retained only in-frame sequences with V and J called. Part of the clones is not carried over; for the studies checked, unresolved V genes explain less than half of this, and the remainder is unexplained. The DNA gave D and trimming, while V, J and clone size come from that table. The sample table lists hundreds of thousands of clones, 10% to 15% of them with a count of one. Less than 0.025% of the sample belongs to the ten largest clones.

Unmatched junction bases come to 13, with V trimmed by 8 bases and J by 15 bases. For CDR1 and CDR2, the germline V gene lists MDHEN and SYDVKM. The CDR3 numbers 12 residues from cysteine through phenylalanine. Just CDR3 DNA is preserved here, 36 bases in frame from base 1. Each donor gave one peripheral blood draw, roughly 120 mL on average, collected into heparinised tubes. A BD FACSAria II and a panel including CD45RO, CCR7, CD25, CD127, CD95 and CD27 were used to sort naive, central memory, regulatory and stem cell-like memory CD4+ T cells. A purity above 95% was achieved for all sorted populations. Right away, PBMCs were isolated by Lymphoprep density gradient centrifugation and were stained directly, with no culture step. Samples were stained and sorted in pairs, with one healthy donor and one patient per experiment, so that batch effects were minimized. The sample belongs to a study of beta chain features in type 1 diabetes (dated by TCRdb to about 2018). Describing the broader study: Mean age, gender distribution, total cell number and subset yield were not different between patients and healthy donors. A total of 100 million to 140 million sorted cells were examined across all samples, and the number of cells per subset was strongly correlated with RNA yield. The study compared TCRB repertoires of sorted circulating CD4+ T cell subsets between recently diagnosed type 1 diabetes patients and matched healthy donors. Whereas all 30 or so donors provided naive and central memory subsets, regulatory and stem cell-like memory subsets were isolated from just 8 patients and roughly 8 healthy donors.

Overall study results and their limits: Naive, central memory and regulatory TCRB repertoires appeared to be more similar among patients than among healthy donors. A moderate but significant shortening of TCRB CDR3 length was observed in type 1 diabetes patients in all four CD4+ subsets. Because cDNA rather than genomic DNA was sequenced, highly expressing activated cells could have been over-represented, although no difference in activation and CD3 levels was found between groups. Shorter templates might have been favored by PCR, but patient and control samples were amplified and corrected together, so both groups would have been affected equally by any skew. Because the HLA sub-analyses included only small numbers of individuals, any influence of HLA type on TCRB rearrangement was left unresolved. Patients with type 1 diabetes made fewer insertions and deleted more nucleotides at VDJ recombination sites, implying thymic rearrangement abnormalities.

This receptor chain uses TRBV28 and TRBJ2-1; 7 bases in the junction line up with TRBD1. Sequenced material: naive CD4+ T cells from blood. The cell subset or site label for this specimen denotes: true naive CD4+ T cells. This TCR came from a man aged 18 to 29 with type 1 diabetes. The DNA sequence is TGTGCCAGCGGCCAATTTGGGACAGTTCTGTTCTTC. Translation gives CASGQFGTVLFF.